This T cell receptor beta chain was retrieved from a study of OX40 agonist ivuxolimab in advanced cancers. On this clone: What it recognizes is unknown.

Study-level results: There were also nonresponders showing low normalized T-cell clonal expansion. Partial responders at 0.1-3.0 mg/kg showed near-lowest clonal expansion.

Clones were sequenced by immunoSEQ multiplex PCR, and TCRdb holds only the in-frame ones, with some missing. The sample lists approximately 47,000 clones; 85% to 90% were seen once. Patients were excluded for autoimmune disease history or systemic immunosuppression. The sample in question was CD4+ or CD8+ T cells sorted from blood, obtained in a trial of the OX40 agonist ivuxolimab. The TCR originated in an adult with an advanced solid tumor such as melanoma, head and neck, liver or kidney cancer.

The CDR3 DNA reads as TGCGCCAGCAGAACCGGGACGCCGAACTACGAGCAGTACTTC. Translated, it gives CASRTGTPNYEQYF. The V gene is TRBV5-1, the J gene TRBJ2-7; either TRBD1 or TRBD2 may supply D (5 bases each). CDR1 SGHRS and CDR2 YFSETQ come from the germline V gene. The CDR3 runs 14 residues. V lost 5 bases to trimming and J lost 3 bases, with 15 bases between them.